One sample yielded the 26 T cell receptor beta chains listed below, sequenced in a study of identical twins. One entry per CDR3 protein, called by TCRdb with MiXCR from the 5' RACE reads. The table has about 470,000 distinct CDR3 sequences, approximately 25% seen once. This same sample was also taken into another study, of T cells expressing NK-cell markers.

Sequencing input: CD4+ T cells sorted from blood. The receptor set was obtained from a woman younger than 30 in good health.

The gene calls are TRBV7-2 and TRBJ2-7, with a tentative D call TRBD1 (5 bases). The CDR3 sequence is 12 residues long. V gave up 4 bases and J gave up 8 bases, with 12 bases separating them. In germline, CDR1 is SGHTA, CDR2 FQGNSA. Here the CDR3 reads CASSSTGTKQYF. DNA of the CDR3: TGTGCCAGCAGCTCCACAGGTACGAAGCAGTACTTC.

The chain is built from TRBV27 and TRBJ1-6; D unresolved. Trimming left V 6 bases short and J 9 bases short, with 9 bases between. CDR1 and CDR2 from the germline V gene are MNHEY and SMNVEV (reference sequence). The CDR3 contains 12 residues. CDR3 sequence: CASSLIGSPLHF. Written as DNA, the CDR3 is TGTGCCAGCAGCCTTATAGGTTCACCCCTCCACTTT.

V and J are TRBV20-1 and TRBJ2-1; 7 bases are a match to TRBD2. The CDR3 is 14 amino acids. Germline V lookup: CDR1 DFQATT, CDR2 SNEGSKA (reference sequence). CDR3 residues: CSLFLAGVNNEQFF. The DNA for the CDR3 is TGCAGCCTTTTCTTGGCGGGAGTCAACAATGAGCAGTTCTTC.

The chain joins TRBV12-3 or TRBV12-4 to TRBJ1-2; 8 nucleotides line up with TRBD1. The V segment lost 6 bases and the J segment 0 bases; nucleotides outside the gene matches: 6. This CDR3 is 15 amino acids long. CDR3 sequence (DNA): TGTGCCAGCAGCCGACCGACAGGGGCTAACTATGGCTACACCTTC. It codes for CASSRPTGANYGYTF.

This clonotype was counted between two and nine times. V gene TRBV29-1 combines with J gene TRBJ1-2; the match to TRBD1 covers 9 bases. There are 13 residues in the CDR3. In germline, CDR1 is SQVTM, CDR2 ANQGSEA. V shed 6 bases and J 2 bases; nucleotides not matched to a gene: 4. CDR3 amino acids: CSVRDRDNYGYTF. In DNA form, the CDR3 reads TGCAGCGTGCGGGACAGGGACAACTATGGCTACACCTTC. The full variable domain, its missing parts supplied by reference TRBV29-1 and TRBJ1-2, is SAVISQKPSRDICQRGTSLTIQCQVDSQVTMMFWYRQQPGQSLTLIATANQGSEATYESGFVIDKFPISRPNLTFSTLTVSNMSPEDSSIYLCSVRDRDNYGYTFGSGTRLTVV.

This sequence joins TRBV2 and TRBJ2-3; TRBD1 matches 7 bases. Germline lookup yields CDR1 SNHLY and CDR2 FYNNEI. V lost 5 bases to trimming and J lost 0 bases; unmatched junction nucleotides: 5. The CDR3 contains 15 residues. CDR3 loop: CASSRGQPSTDTQYF. The DNA for the CDR3 is TGTGCCAGCAGTCGGGGACAGCCTAGCACAGATACGCAGTATTTT.

The genes are TRBV6-1 and TRBJ2-7, with D maybe TRBD2 (6 bases). V was clipped by 5 bases and J by 0 bases, with 20 bases between them. CDR3 size: 17 residues. CDR1 is MNHNS, CDR2 SASEGT, per germline. Here the CDR3 DNA reads TGTGCCAGCAGTCCACCGCGGACGGGGGTTAGCTCCTACGAGCAGTACTTC. Amino acid sequence: CASSPPRTGVSSYEQYF.

The CDR3 region has the DNA TGTGCCAGCAGTTTCACTGGACAGGGGCAAGAGACCCAGTACTTC. This codes for CASSFTGQGQETQYF. The V and J genes are TRBV6-5 and TRBJ2-5; 9 positions match TRBD1. Looked up from germline, CDR1 is MNHEY and CDR2 is SVGAGI. Trimming at V came to 4 bases and at J to 2 bases, leaving 5 bases not matched to a gene. The CDR3 is 15 amino acids.

The table lists this clonotype with a few counts. The V call is TRBV7-9, the J call TRBJ1-5, with D uncertain. The V gene lost 0 bases and the J gene lost 4 bases, with 10 bases spanning the gap. Germline assignment: CDR1 SEHNR and CDR2 FQNEAQ (reference sequence). The CDR3 is 15 residues long. The CDR3 spells CASSLALAGNQPQHF. The CDR3 DNA reads TGTGCCAGCAGCTTAGCGCTTGCGGGAAATCAGCCCCAGCATTTT.

The J gene is TRBJ1-1, the V gene TRBV3-1; D is ambiguous. The V and J ends lost 2 bases and 0 bases respectively, with 4 bases between them. The CDR3 extends over 13 amino acids. CDR1 and CDR2 (germline): LGHDT, YNNKEL (reference sequence). This CDR3 reads CASSQWVNTEAFF. Written as DNA, the CDR3 is TGTGCCAGCAGCCAATGGGTGAACACTGAAGCTTTCTTT.

The table lists this clonotype with a few counts. The V gene is TRBV2, the J gene TRBJ2-7; D possibly corresponds to TRBD2 (6 bases). Germline loops: CDR1 SNHLY, CDR2 FYNNEI. The V gene lost 9 bases and the J gene lost 3 bases, with 15 bases spanning the gap. The CDR3 totals 13 residues. The CDR3 spells CASKLAAYYEQYF. The DNA for the CDR3 is TGTGCCAGTAAACTAGCAGCCTACTACGAGCAGTACTTC.

The chain recombines TRBV5-1 with TRBJ2-2, with 9 positions matching TRBD2. The CDR3 runs 17 residues. V lost 2 bases, J lost 1 base, and 6 bases stayed unmatched. The germline CDR1 and CDR2 sequences are SGHRS and YFSETQ. CDR3 region: CASSLPKLAGNTGELFF. CDR3 nucleotides: TGCGCCAGCAGCTTACCGAAACTAGCGGGGAACACCGGGGAGCTGTTTTTT.

The chain combines TRBV20-1 with TRBJ2-1; 14 bases are a match to TRBD2. Germline lookup yields CDR1 DFQATT and CDR2 SNEGSKA (reference sequence). Trimming took 6 bases from V and 2 from J; bases not matched to a gene: 18. The CDR3 is made up of 20 amino acids. CDR3 amino acids: CSAPTKRGTSGGSPYNEQFF. CDR3 in DNA: TGCAGTGCCCCCACCAAACGAGGGACTAGCGGGGGTAGCCCCTACAATGAGCAGTTCTTC.

This clonotype was seen a few times. This chain's CDR3 is CSARPQSGSAPETQYF. CDR3 nucleotide sequence: TGCAGTGCTAGACCCCAAAGCGGGAGCGCGCCAGAGACCCAGTACTTC. V is TRBV20-1 and J is TRBJ2-5, with 8 positions matching TRBD2. Trimming removed 2 bases from V and 4 bases from J; junction bases left unmatched: 12. This CDR3 has 16 residues. Looked up from germline, CDR1 is DFQATT and CDR2 is SNEGSKA (reference sequence).

Turning to this clonotype: Compared with germline, one end of the junction differs, possibly owing to a read error. This chain joins TRBV15 and TRBJ2-1, with 8 bases identical to TRBD2. The CDR3 extends over 13 amino acids. Germline assignment: CDR1 LNHNV and CDR2 YYDKDF (reference sequence). This CDR3 is CATSRDPGLVNLF. In nucleotides, the CDR3 is TGTGCCACCAGCAGAGATCCGGGACTAGTGAACCTCTTC.

This clonotype was counted a few times. The CDR3 region has the DNA TGTGCCAGCAGCGCCCGCACAGGGAGGACCGGGGAGCTGTTTTTT. Translated: CASSARTGRTGELFF. This chain joins TRBV7-9 and TRBJ2-2; D may be TRBD1 or TRBD2 (6 bases each). This CDR3 contains 15 residues. The V end was cut by 5 bases, the J end by 5 bases, with 15 bases between. Germline V gene lookup returns CDR1 SEHNR and CDR2 FQNEAQ (reference sequence). The whole variable domain, filled in from reference TRBV7-9 and TRBJ2-2, reads DTGVSQNPRHKITKRGQNVTFRCDPISEHNRLYWYRQTLGQGPEFLTYFQNEAQLEKSRLLSDRFSAERPKGSFSTLEIQRTEQGDSAMYLCASSARTGRTGELFFGEGSRLTVL.

The J gene is TRBJ2-7, the V gene TRBV4-3; 10 nucleotides line up with TRBD1. This CDR3 is 17 amino acids long. CDR1 LGHNA and CDR2 YSLEER come from the germline V gene. Losses at the gene ends were 0 bases for V and 1 base for J; bases not matched to a gene: 6. CDR3 bases: TGCGCCAGCAGCCAAGAAGGAGGACAGGGGGTATCCTACGAGCAGTACTTC. Protein sequence: CASSQEGGQGVSYEQYF.

This chain uses TRBV7-6 with TRBJ2-5; TRBD1 matches at 9 bases. Germline-derived CDR1 and CDR2 are SGHVS and FNYEAQ. Trimming cost V 6 bases and J 2 bases; bases outside gene matches: 4. CDR3 length equals 14 residues. The CDR3 sequence: CASSYGQGQETQYF. As DNA, the CDR3 is TGTGCCAGCAGTTACGGACAGGGGCAAGAGACCCAGTACTTC.

The V and J genes are TRBV6-6 and TRBJ2-7; D gene ambiguous. The CDR3 contains 13 residues. From germline, CDR1 is MNHNY and CDR2 SVGAGI (reference sequence). Trimming took 2 bases from V and 4 from J, leaving 9 bases between them. The CDR3 spells CASSYAIAYEQYF. The CDR3 region has the DNA TGTGCCAGCAGTTACGCAATTGCTTACGAGCAGTACTTC.

There are a few counts of this clonotype. The chain has TRBV6-1 and TRBJ2-3; no clear D gene. Germline V gene data show CDR1 as MNHNS and CDR2 as SASEGT. Trimming took off 3 bases at V and 7 bases at J, with 8 bases between the two ends. This CDR3 has 12 residues. The CDR3 sequence is CASSEVRYTQYF. The CDR3 DNA reads as TGTGCCAGCAGTGAGGTCCGTTATACGCAGTATTTT.

This clonotype was observed a handful of times. The genes are TRBV20-1 and TRBJ2-7, with a tentative D call TRBD2 (6 bases). This CDR3 region has 15 residues. CDR1 is DFQATT and CDR2 is SNEGSKA in the germline V gene (reference sequence). Trimming cost V 0 bases and J 3 bases, with 15 bases left between them. The CDR3 DNA follows: TGCAGTGCTAGAGATCAAAGGAGCGGGCTCTACGAGCAGTACTTC. Translation: CSARDQRSGLYEQYF.

The CDR3 reads CSAIRDNNEQFF. The CDR3 region has the DNA TGCAGTGCTATCAGGGACAACAATGAGCAGTTCTTC. V is TRBV20-1 and J is TRBJ2-1, with a possible D match to TRBD1 (6 bases). Per germline, CDR1 DFQATT and CDR2 SNEGSKA (reference sequence). Trimming stripped 4 bases from V and 5 bases from J, with 9 bases between. The CDR3 has 12 amino acids.

The sample holds a few counts of this clonotype. This chain connects TRBV6-2 or TRBV6-3 to TRBJ2-1; a weak D match, TRBD2 (6 bases). V lost 7 bases to trimming and J lost 2 bases, with 12 bases between them. Germline CDR1 and CDR2: MNHEY and SVGEGT. This CDR3 comprises 14 residues. The DNA for the CDR3 is TGTGCCAGCAAACGGGAGAACGCCTACAATGAGCAGTTCTTC. Its protein product is CASKRENAYNEQFF.

This clonotype turned up a few times. The chain uses TRBV12-3 or TRBV12-4 and TRBJ2-2; the D is unclear. The CDR3 length is 14 residues. The germline V and J ends were trimmed by 3 bases and 8 bases, with 13 bases remaining between them. The CDR3 loop is CASSFGPSTGELFF. CDR3 nucleotide sequence: TGTGCCAGCAGTTTTGGACCTTCAACAGGGGAGCTGTTTTTT.

J is TRBJ1-1 and V is TRBV6-2 or TRBV6-3; D is unclear. This CDR3 is built from 11 residues. Germline CDR1 and CDR2: MNHEY and SVGEGT. The V end lost 7 bases, the J end lost 8 bases, and 11 bases lay between the germline ends. The CDR3 nucleotides read TGTGCCAGCACCCACACTACCGAAGCTTTCTTT. Encoded protein: CASTHTTEAFF.

The table lists this clonotype with a count of one. The rearrangement uses TRBV21-1 and TRBJ2-2; the table's D gene call, TRBD1, was not cross checked with the DNA. TRBV21-1 constitutes a pseudogene. The CDR3 spans 15 residues. The chain's CDR3 is CASSKWGHNTGELFF. The DNA for the CDR3 is TGTGCCAGCAGCAAATGGGGACACAACACCGGGGAGCTGTTTTTT.